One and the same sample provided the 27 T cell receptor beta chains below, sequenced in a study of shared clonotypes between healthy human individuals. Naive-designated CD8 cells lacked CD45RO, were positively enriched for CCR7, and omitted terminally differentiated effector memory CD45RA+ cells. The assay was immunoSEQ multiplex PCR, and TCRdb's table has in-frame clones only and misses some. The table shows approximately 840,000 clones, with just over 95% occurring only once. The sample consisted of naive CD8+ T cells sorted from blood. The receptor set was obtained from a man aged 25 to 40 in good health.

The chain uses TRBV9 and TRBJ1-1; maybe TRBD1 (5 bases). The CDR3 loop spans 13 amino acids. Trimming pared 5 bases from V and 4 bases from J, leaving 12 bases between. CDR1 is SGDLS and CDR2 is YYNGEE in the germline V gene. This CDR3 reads CASSEGMFTEAFF. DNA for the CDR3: TGTGCCAGCAGTGAGGGGATGTTCACTGAAGCTTTCTTT. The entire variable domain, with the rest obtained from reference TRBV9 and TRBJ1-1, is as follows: DSGVTQTPKHLITATGQRVTLRCSPRSGDLSVYWYQQSLDQGLQFLIQYYNGEERAKGNILERFSAQQFPDLHSELNLSSLELGDSALYFCASSEGMFTEAFFGQGTRLTVV.

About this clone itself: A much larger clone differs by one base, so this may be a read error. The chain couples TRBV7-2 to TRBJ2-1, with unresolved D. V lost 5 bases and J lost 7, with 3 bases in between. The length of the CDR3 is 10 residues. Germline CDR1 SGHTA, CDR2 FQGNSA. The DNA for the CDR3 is TGTGCCAGCAGCGAGAATGAGCAGTTCTTC. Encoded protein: CASSENEQFF.

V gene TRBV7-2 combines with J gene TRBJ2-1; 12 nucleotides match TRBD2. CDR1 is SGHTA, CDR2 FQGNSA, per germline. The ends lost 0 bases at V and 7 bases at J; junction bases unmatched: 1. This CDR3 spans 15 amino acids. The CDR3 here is CASSLAGTSGNEQFF. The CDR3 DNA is TGTGCCAGCAGCTTAGCGGGGACTAGCGGGAATGAGCAGTTCTTC.

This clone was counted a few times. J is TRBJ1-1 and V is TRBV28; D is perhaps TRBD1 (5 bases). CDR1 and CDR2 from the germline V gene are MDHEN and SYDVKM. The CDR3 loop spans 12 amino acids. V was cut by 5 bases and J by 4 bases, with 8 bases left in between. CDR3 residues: CASSLDSTEAFF. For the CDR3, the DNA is TGTGCCAGCAGTCTCGACAGCACTGAAGCTTTCTTT.

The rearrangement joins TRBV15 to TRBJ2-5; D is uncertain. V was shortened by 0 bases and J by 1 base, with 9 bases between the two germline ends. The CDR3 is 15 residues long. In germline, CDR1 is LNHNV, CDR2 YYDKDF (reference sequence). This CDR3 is CATSRDDAVQETQYF. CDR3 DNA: TGTGCCACCAGCAGAGATGATGCGGTCCAAGAGACCCAGTACTTC.

CDR3 sequence reads: CASREASSNTEAFF. The CDR3, as DNA: TGTGCCAGCAGAGAGGCAAGTTCGAACACTGAAGCTTTCTTT. The V call is TRBV6-1, the J call TRBJ1-1; D gene ambiguous. Germline values: CDR1 MNHNS, CDR2 SASEGT. Deletions cut 6 bases from V and 1 base from J, with 12 bases between. This CDR3 has 14 amino acids.

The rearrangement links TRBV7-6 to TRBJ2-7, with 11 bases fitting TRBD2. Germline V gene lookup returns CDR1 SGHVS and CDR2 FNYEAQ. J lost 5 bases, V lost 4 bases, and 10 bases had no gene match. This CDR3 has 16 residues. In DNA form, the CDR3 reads TGTGCCAGCAGCTCGGGACTAGCGGCAGGGGGGAACGAGCAGTACTTC. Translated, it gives CASSSGLAAGGNEQYF.

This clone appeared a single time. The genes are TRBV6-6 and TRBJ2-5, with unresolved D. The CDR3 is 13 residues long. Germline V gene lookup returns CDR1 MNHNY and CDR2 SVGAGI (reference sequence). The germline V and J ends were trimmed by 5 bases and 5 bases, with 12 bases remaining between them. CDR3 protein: CASSAGRAETQYF. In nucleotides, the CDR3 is TGTGCCAGCAGTGCCGGAAGGGCCGAGACCCAGTACTTC.

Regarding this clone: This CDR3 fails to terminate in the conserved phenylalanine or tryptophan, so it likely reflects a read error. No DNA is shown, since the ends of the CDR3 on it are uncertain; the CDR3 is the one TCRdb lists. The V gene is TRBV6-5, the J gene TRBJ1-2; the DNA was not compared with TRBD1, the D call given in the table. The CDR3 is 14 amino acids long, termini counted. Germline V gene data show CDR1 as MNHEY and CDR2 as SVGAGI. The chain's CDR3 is CASSYGGQGSKWFS.

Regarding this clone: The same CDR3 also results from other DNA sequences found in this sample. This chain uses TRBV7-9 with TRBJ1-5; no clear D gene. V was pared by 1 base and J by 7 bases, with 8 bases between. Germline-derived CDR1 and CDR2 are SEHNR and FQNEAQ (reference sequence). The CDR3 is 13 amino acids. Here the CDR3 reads CASSLGRGQPQHF. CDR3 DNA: TGTGCCAGCAGCTTAGGGCGAGGGCAGCCCCAGCATTTT. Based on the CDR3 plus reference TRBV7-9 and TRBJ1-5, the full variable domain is DTGVSQNPRHKITKRGQNVTFRCDPISEHNRLYWYRQTLGQGPEFLTYFQNEAQLEKSRLLSDRFSAERPKGSFSTLEIQRTEQGDSAMYLCASSLGRGQPQHFGDGTRLSIL.

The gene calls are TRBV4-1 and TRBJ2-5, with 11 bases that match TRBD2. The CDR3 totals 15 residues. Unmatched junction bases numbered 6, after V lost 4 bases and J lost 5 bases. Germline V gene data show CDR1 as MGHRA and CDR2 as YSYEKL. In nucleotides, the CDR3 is TGCGCCAGCAGCCCGACTAGCGGGACTGGGGAGACCCAGTACTTC. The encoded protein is CASSPTSGTGETQYF.

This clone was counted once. CDR3 bases: TGTGCCAGCAGTTTAAACGGGGCATCAGGCAATCAGCCCCAGCATTTT. Amino acids: CASSLNGASGNQPQHF. The chain uses TRBV27 and TRBJ1-5; D possibly corresponds to TRBD1 (5 bases). Germline V gives CDR1 MNHEY, CDR2 SMNVEV (reference sequence). This CDR3 has 16 amino acids. Trimming pared 2 bases from V and 2 bases from J, leaving 13 bases between.

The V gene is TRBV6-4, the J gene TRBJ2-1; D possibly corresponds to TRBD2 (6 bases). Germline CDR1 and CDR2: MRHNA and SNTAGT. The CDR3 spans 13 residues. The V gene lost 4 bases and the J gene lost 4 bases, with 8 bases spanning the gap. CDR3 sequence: CASSVGLYNEQFF. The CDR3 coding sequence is TGTGCCAGCAGTGTGGGACTTTACAATGAGCAGTTCTTC.

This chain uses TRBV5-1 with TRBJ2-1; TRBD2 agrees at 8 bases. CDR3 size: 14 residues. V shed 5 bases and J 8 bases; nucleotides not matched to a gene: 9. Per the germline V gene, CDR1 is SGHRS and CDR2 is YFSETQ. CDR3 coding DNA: TGCGCCAGCAGGGGTCTAGCGGGTCTGGATGAGCAGTTCTTC. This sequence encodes CASRGLAGLDEQFF.

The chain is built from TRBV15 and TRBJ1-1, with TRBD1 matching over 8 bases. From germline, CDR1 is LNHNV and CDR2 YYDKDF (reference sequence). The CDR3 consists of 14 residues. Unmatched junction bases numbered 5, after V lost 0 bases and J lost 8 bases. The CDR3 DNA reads TGTGCCACCAGCAGAGATTATGGGACAGGCGAAGCTTTCTTT. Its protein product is CATSRDYGTGEAFF.

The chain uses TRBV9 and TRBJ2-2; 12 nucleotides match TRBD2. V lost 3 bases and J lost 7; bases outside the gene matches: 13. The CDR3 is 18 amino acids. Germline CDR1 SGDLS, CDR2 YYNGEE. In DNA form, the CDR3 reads TGTGCCAGCAGCGAGGCGGAACCGGGACTAGCGGGTGTCGGGGAGCTGTTTTTT. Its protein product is CASSEAEPGLAGVGELFF.

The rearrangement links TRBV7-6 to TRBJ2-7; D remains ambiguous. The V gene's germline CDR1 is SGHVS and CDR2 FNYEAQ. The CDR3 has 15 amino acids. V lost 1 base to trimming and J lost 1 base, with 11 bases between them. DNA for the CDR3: TGTGCCAGCAGCTTAGGGGTACAAAGTTCCTACGAGCAGTACTTC. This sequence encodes CASSLGVQSSYEQYF. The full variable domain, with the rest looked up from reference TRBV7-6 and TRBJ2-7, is GAGVSQSPRYKVTKRGQDVALRCDPISGHVSLYWYRQALGQGPEFLTYFNYEAQQDKSGLPNDRFSAERPEGSISTLTIQRTEQRDSAMYRCASSLGVQSSYEQYFGPGTRLTVT.

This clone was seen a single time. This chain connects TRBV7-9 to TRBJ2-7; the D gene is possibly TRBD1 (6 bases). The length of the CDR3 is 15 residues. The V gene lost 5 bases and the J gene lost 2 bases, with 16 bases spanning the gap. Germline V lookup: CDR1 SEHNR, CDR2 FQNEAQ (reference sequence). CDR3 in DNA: TGTGCCAGCAGCCGCCCTACAGGGAATCCCTACGAGCAGTACTTC. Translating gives CASSRPTGNPYEQYF.

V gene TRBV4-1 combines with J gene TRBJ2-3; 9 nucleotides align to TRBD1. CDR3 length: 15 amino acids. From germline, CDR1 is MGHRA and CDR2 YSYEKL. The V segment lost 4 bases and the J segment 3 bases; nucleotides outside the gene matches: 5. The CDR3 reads CASSPGQGGTDTQYF. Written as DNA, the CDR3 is TGCGCCAGCAGCCCGGGACAGGGTGGAACAGATACGCAGTATTTT.

The DNA of the CDR3 is TGCGCCAGCAGCCAAGATCTCAGGACTGAAGCTTTCTTT. Encoded protein: CASSQDLRTEAFF. The J gene is TRBJ1-1, the V gene TRBV4-1; D remains ambiguous. V shed 0 bases and J shed 5 bases, with 7 bases lying between them. CDR3 length equals 13 residues. Germline V gene sequence: CDR1 MGHRA, CDR2 YSYEKL.

The CDR3 here is CSVEEASDNEQFF. The CDR3 bases are TGCAGCGTTGAAGAGGCTAGCGACAATGAGCAGTTCTTC. The gene calls are TRBV29-1 and TRBJ2-1, with D possibly matching TRBD2 (6 bases). This CDR3 is built from 13 residues. With 0 bases removed from V and 5 bases from J, the gap between germline ends came to 8 bases. Germline CDR1 and CDR2: SQVTM and ANQGSEA.

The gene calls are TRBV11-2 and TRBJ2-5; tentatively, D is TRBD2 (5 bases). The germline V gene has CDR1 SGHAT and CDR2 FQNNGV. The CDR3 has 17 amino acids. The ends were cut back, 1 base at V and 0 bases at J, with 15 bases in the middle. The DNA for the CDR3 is TGTGCCAGCAGCTTAGTACTGCGACCGGACTACCAAGAGACCCAGTACTTC. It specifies CASSLVLRPDYQETQYF.

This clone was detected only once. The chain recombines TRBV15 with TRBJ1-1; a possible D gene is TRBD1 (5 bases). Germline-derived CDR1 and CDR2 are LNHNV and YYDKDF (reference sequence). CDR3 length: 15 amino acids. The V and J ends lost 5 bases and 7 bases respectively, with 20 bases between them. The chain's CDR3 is CATSAPGQTGGEAFF. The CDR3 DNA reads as TGTGCCACCAGCGCTCCTGGACAAACTGGGGGTGAAGCTTTCTTT.

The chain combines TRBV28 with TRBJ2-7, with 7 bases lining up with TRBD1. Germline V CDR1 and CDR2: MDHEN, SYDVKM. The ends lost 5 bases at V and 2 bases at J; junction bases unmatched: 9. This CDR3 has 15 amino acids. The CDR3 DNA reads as TGTGCCAGCAGTCACGACCGGGACAGAGCCTACGAGCAGTACTTC. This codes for CASSHDRDRAYEQYF.

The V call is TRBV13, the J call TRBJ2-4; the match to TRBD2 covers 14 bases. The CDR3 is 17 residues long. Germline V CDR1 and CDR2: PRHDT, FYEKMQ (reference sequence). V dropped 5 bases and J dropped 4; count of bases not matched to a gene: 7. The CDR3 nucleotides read TGTGCCAGCAGCGACGCCGGGACTAGCGGGAGAAAAAACATTCAGTACTTC. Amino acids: CASSDAGTSGRKNIQYF.

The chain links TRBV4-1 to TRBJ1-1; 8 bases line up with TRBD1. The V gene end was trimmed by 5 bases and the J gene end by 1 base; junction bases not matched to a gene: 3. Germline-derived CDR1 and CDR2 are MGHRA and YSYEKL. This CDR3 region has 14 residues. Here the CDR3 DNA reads TGCGCCAGCAGCTTACAGGGGGGGAACACTGAAGCTTTCTTT. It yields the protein CASSLQGGNTEAFF.

This chain's CDR3 is CASSLRDNEQFF. DNA for the CDR3: TGTGCCAGCAGCTTGAGGGACAATGAGCAGTTCTTC. The chain employs TRBV9 and TRBJ2-1, with a tentative D call TRBD2 (5 bases). Germline CDR1 reads SGDLS; CDR2 reads YYNGEE. This CDR3 is 12 amino acids long. Trimming shortened V by 4 bases and J by 5 bases, and 7 bases separated the two germline ends.